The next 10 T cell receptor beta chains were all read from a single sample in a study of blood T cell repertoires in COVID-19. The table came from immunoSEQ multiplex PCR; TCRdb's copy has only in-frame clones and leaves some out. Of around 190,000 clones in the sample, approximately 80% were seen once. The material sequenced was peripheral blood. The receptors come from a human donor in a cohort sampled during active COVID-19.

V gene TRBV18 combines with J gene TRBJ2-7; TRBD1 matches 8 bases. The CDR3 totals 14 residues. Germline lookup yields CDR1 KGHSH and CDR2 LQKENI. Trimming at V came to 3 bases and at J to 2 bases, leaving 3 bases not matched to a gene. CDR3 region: CASSPTGAAYEQYF. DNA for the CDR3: TGTGCCAGCTCACCGACAGGGGCGGCCTACGAGCAGTACTTC.

The CDR3 DNA reads as TGTGCCAGTAGTATTACATACAGGGATCCTGGCTACACCTTC. Translating it yields CASSITYRDPGYTF. V is TRBV19 and J is TRBJ1-2, with D perhaps TRBD1 (6 bases). CDR1 and CDR2 from the germline V gene are LNHDA and SQIVND (reference sequence). The CDR3 extends over 14 amino acids. Between the trimmed V and J ends, which lost 3 bases and 7 bases, there was a span of 15 bases.

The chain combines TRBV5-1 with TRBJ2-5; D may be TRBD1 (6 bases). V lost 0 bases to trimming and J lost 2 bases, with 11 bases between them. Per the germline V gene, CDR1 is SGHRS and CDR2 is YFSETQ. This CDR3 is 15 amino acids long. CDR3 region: CASSLAGAGQETQYF. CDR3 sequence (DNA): TGCGCCAGCAGCTTGGCAGGGGCCGGACAAGAGACCCAGTACTTC. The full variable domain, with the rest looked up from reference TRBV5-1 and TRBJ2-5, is KAGVTQTPRYLIKTRGQQVTLSCSPISGHRSVSWYQQTPGQGLQFLFEYFSETQRNKGNFPGRFSGRQFSNSRSEMNVSTLELGDSALYLCASSLAGAGQETQYFGPGTRLLVL.

This CDR3 is CASSLTPTGGGSPLHF. CDR3 bases: TGCGCCAGCAGCTTAACCCCCACAGGGGGTGGATCACCCCTCCACTTT. V and J are TRBV5-1 and TRBJ1-6; 8 nucleotides agree with TRBD1. The junction had 11 bases not matched to a gene; V was cut back by 2 bases and J by 10 bases. The CDR3 totals 16 residues. Germline CDR1 is SGHRS and CDR2 is YFSETQ.

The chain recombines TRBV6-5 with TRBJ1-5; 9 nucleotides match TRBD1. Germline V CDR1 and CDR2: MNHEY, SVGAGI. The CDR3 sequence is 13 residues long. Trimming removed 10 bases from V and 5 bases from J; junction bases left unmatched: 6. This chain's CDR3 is CATSRTGDQPQHF. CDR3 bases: TGTGCCACGTCGCGGACAGGGGATCAGCCCCAGCATTTT.

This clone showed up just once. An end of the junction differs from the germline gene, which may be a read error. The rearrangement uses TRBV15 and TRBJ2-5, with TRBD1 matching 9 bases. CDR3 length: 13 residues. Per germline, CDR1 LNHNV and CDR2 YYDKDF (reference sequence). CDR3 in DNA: TGTGCCACCAGCAGGGACAGGGGAGAGACTCAGTACTTC. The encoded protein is CATSRDRGETQYF.

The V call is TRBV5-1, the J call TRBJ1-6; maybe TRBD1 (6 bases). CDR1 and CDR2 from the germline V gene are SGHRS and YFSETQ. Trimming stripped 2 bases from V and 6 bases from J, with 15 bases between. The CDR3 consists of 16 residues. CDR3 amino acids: CASSFSQGSPNSPLHF. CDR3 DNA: TGCGCCAGCAGCTTTAGTCAGGGGAGCCCTAATTCACCCCTCCACTTT.

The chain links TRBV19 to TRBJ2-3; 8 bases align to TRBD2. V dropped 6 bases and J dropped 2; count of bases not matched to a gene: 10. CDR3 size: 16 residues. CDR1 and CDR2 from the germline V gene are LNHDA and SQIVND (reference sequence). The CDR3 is CASSNRGGGLTDTQYF. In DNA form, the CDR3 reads TGTGCCAGTAGCAACCGGGGGGGCGGGCTCACAGATACGCAGTATTTT.

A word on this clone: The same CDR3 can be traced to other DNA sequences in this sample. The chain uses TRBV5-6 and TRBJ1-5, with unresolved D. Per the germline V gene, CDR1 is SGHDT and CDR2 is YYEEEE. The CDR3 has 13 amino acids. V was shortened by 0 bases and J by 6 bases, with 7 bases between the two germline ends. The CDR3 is CASSLGSGQPQHF. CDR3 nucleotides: TGTGCCAGCAGCTTGGGGAGCGGTCAGCCCCAGCATTTT.

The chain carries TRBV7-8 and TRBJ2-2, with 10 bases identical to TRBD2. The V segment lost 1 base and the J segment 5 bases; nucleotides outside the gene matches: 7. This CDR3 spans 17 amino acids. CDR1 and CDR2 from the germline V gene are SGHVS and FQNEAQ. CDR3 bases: TGTGCCAGCAGCTTAGAAGCGGGGGGGCCTCGGACCGGGGAGCTGTTTTTT. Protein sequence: CASSLEAGGPRTGELFF.